A single sample is the source of the 30 T cell receptor beta chains below, sequenced in a study of control samples from healthy donors and cancer patients. The method was immunoSEQ multiplex PCR; TCRdb's version includes in-frame clones alone and lacks a portion of them. The table lists roughly 180,000 clones, approximately 94% of them singletons. The sequenced sample was blood. The receptors stem from a woman aged 18-35 years in good health.

The CDR3 here is CASSLKLTGGTSPLHF. DNA for the CDR3: TGTGCCAGCAGCCTAAAATTGACAGGGGGTACTTCACCCCTCCACTTT. The gene calls are TRBV28 and TRBJ1-6; 9 bases match TRBD1. The CDR3 extends over 16 amino acids. The ends lost 6 bases at V and 9 bases at J; junction bases unmatched: 12. CDR1 is MDHEN and CDR2 is SYDVKM in the germline V gene. The full variable domain, completed using reference TRBV28 and TRBJ1-6, is DVKVTQSSRYLVKRTGEKVFLECVQDMDHENMFWYRQDPGLGLRLIYFSYDVKMKEKGDIPEGYSVSREKKERFSLILESASTNQTSMYLCASSLKLTGGTSPLHFGNGTRLTVT.

This sequence joins TRBV6-5 and TRBJ1-5; D not resolved. The V gene lost 7 bases and the J gene lost 4 bases, with 17 bases spanning the gap. The CDR3 has 15 residues. Germline V CDR1 and CDR2: MNHEY, SVGAGI. The CDR3 bases are TGTGCCAGCAAAAATCTGGAGGGTTCGAATCAGCCCCAGCATTTT. It translates to CASKNLEGSNQPQHF.

This sequence joins TRBV19 and TRBJ1-4; tentatively, D is TRBD1 (5 bases). The CDR3 is 12 amino acids. The germline gives CDR1 LNHDA, CDR2 SQIVND (reference sequence). V lost 6 bases, J lost 8 bases, and 10 bases lay in between. As DNA, the CDR3 is TGTGCCAGTAGCAGGGATGGGGAAAAACTGTTTTTT. Amino acids: CASSRDGEKLFF. The variable domain in full, completed from reference TRBV19 and TRBJ1-4, reads DGGITQSPKYLFRKEGQNVTLSCEQNLNHDAMYWYRQDPGQGLRLIYYSQIVNDFQKGDIAEGYSVSREKKESFPLTVTSAQKNPTAFYLCASSRDGEKLFFGSGTQLSVL.

This clone was observed once. The CDR3 nucleotides read TGTGCCAGCAGTTTAGGTGCACGGACAGGTCTATGGTCCCTCCACTTT. As protein: CASSLGARTGLWSLHF. V is TRBV28 and J is TRBJ1-6; 7 positions match TRBD1. CDR1 is MDHEN, CDR2 SYDVKM, per germline. The J segment lost 14 bases and the V segment lost 2 bases, leaving 15 bases of the junction unmatched. The CDR3 is made up of 16 amino acids.

The chain combines TRBV5-4 with TRBJ1-1; D uncertain. The CDR3 has 16 amino acids. The germline CDR1 and CDR2 sequences are SGHNT and YYREEE (reference sequence). Trimming cost V 2 bases and J 0 bases, with 14 bases left between them. The DNA for the CDR3 is TGTGCCAGCAGCTTCCATCCCGGGGTTATGAACACTGAAGCTTTCTTT. It is translated as CASSFHPGVMNTEAFF.

The CDR3 here is CASSLGQADQPQHF. Here the CDR3 DNA reads TGTGCCAGCAGTTTGGGACAGGCGGATCAGCCCCAGCATTTT. The chain is built from TRBV7-9 and TRBJ1-5; 8 positions match TRBD1. V trimming: 6 bases; J trimming: 5 bases; junction bases outside the gene matches: 6. The CDR3 sequence is 14 residues long. Per the germline V gene, CDR1 is SEHNR and CDR2 is FQNEAQ (reference sequence).

The rearrangement joins TRBV5-1 to TRBJ2-2; no clear D gene. The length of the CDR3 is 19 residues. CDR1 is SGHRS, CDR2 YFSETQ, per germline. V lost 2 bases and J 2 bases, leaving 22 bases between the germline ends. The CDR3 bases are TGCGCCAGCAGCTTTAAACGGCCATTAGGATGGGTAAACACCGGGGAGCTGTTTTTT. This translates into CASSFKRPLGWVNTGELFF. Full variable domain (outside the CDR3, taken from reference TRBV5-1 and TRBJ2-2): KAGVTQTPRYLIKTRGQQVTLSCSPISGHRSVSWYQQTPGQGLQFLFEYFSETQRNKGNFPGRFSGRQFSNSRSEMNVSTLELGDSALYLCASSFKRPLGWVNTGELFFGEGSRLTVL.

The V call is TRBV5-6, the J call TRBJ1-4, with a weak D call TRBD1 (5 bases). Trimming left V 4 bases short and J 7 bases short, with 20 bases between. The CDR3 consists of 16 residues. Per the germline V gene, CDR1 is SGHDT and CDR2 is YYEEEE. CDR3 sequence: CASSLLQSGGGEKLFF. In DNA form, the CDR3 reads TGTGCCAGCAGCCTGCTACAGTCGGGCGGGGGTGAAAAACTGTTTTTT.

The CDR3 here is CASSIGLAGVYEQFF. The CDR3 DNA is TGTGCCAGTAGTATAGGACTAGCGGGAGTGTATGAGCAGTTCTTC. This chain connects TRBV19 to TRBJ2-1, with TRBD2 identical over 12 bases. The CDR3 covers 15 residues. Losses at the gene ends were 1 base for V and 8 bases for J; bases not matched to a gene: 3. Germline CDR1 and CDR2: LNHDA and SQIVND (reference sequence). The variable domain in full, completed from reference TRBV19 and TRBJ2-1, reads DGGITQSPKYLFRKEGQNVTLSCEQNLNHDAMYWYRQDPGQGLRLIYYSQIVNDFQKGDIAEGYSVSREKKESFPLTVTSAQKNPTAFYLCASSIGLAGVYEQFFGPGTRLTVL.

The J gene is TRBJ2-7, the V gene TRBV7-9; D remains unclear. V was clipped by 7 bases and J by 0 bases, with 7 bases between them. The germline V gene has CDR1 SEHNR and CDR2 FQNEAQ (reference sequence). This CDR3 region has 12 residues. This chain's CDR3 is CASTNASYEQYF. The CDR3 DNA sequence: TGTGCCAGCACCAATGCCTCCTACGAGCAGTACTTC. Supplemented by reference TRBV7-9 and TRBJ2-7, the full variable domain reads DTGVSQNPRHKITKRGQNVTFRCDPISEHNRLYWYRQTLGQGPEFLTYFQNEAQLEKSRLLSDRFSAERPKGSFSTLEIQRTEQGDSAMYLCASTNASYEQYFGPGTRLTVT.

The chain couples TRBV29-1 to TRBJ2-3, with D perhaps matching TRBD2 (7 bases). The V end was cut by 5 bases, the J end by 8 bases, with 26 bases between. This CDR3 contains 16 residues. The germline CDR1 and CDR2 sequences are SQVTM and ANQGSEA. CDR3 nucleotide sequence: TGCAGCGTTCTTCCCGGGACTACTTACGGAGGGGGTACGCAGTATTTT. Its translation: CSVLPGTTYGGGTQYF.

V and J are TRBV7-9 and TRBJ1-1, with D possibly being TRBD1 (5 bases). CDR1 SEHNR and CDR2 FQNEAQ come from the germline V gene (reference sequence). This CDR3 is 15 amino acids long. Trimming removed 1 base from V and 6 bases from J, with 15 bases in between. The DNA of the CDR3 is TGTGCCAGCAGCTTAGAAGGGGTGCGGCTCGCTGAAGCTTTCTTT. Its protein is CASSLEGVRLAEAFF.

The rearrangement joins TRBV7-9 to TRBJ1-2; 7 nucleotides align to TRBD1. The CDR3 extends over 14 amino acids. Per germline, CDR1 SEHNR and CDR2 FQNEAQ (reference sequence). The ends lost 5 bases at V and 1 base at J; junction bases unmatched: 4. The CDR3 bases are TGTGCCAGCAGCCGACAGGGATATAACTATGGCTACACCTTC. Protein product: CASSRQGYNYGYTF.

The chain uses TRBV29-1 and TRBJ2-7; weak D call: TRBD2 (6 bases). Germline CDR1 SQVTM, CDR2 ANQGSEA. Trimming took 4 bases from V and 2 from J, leaving 12 bases between them. The CDR3 is 13 residues long. This CDR3 reads CSVVRGGPYEQYF. CDR3 nucleotide sequence: TGCAGCGTTGTTAGGGGAGGACCCTACGAGCAGTACTTC.

The chain recombines TRBV29-1 with TRBJ2-2; D not certain. The ends were cut back, 6 bases at V and 1 base at J, with 12 bases in the middle. The CDR3 runs to 14 residues. CDR1 SQVTM and CDR2 ANQGSEA come from the germline V gene. CDR3 in DNA: TGCAGCGTCCCAGTATGGGGGAACACCGGGGAGCTGTTTTTT. Protein: CSVPVWGNTGELFF.

This sequence joins TRBV4-2 and TRBJ1-1; no reliable D call. With 0 bases removed from V and 8 bases from J, the gap between germline ends came to 16 bases. The CDR3 is made up of 15 amino acids. Germline-derived CDR1 and CDR2 are LGHNA and YNFKEQ. In DNA, the CDR3 is TGTGCCAGCAGCCAAGAATCATTTGGGCTGTTGGAAGCTTTCTTT. Its translation: CASSQESFGLLEAFF.

This rearrangement joins TRBV29-1 to TRBJ1-5; the D is unclear. Germline values: CDR1 SQVTM, CDR2 ANQGSEA. V was shortened by 4 bases and J by 0 bases, with 13 bases between the two germline ends. This CDR3 is 15 amino acids long. DNA for the CDR3: TGCAGCGTTGTTATTGGCGGTAATAGCAATCAGCCCCAGCATTTT. It yields the protein CSVVIGGNSNQPQHF.

The genes are TRBV11-2 and TRBJ2-2, with D possibly matching TRBD1 (6 bases). Germline lookup yields CDR1 SGHAT and CDR2 FQNNGV. CDR3 length equals 17 residues. The ends were cut back, 3 bases at V and 7 bases at J, with 21 bases in the middle. CDR3 protein: CASSFARDTVRHGELFF. CDR3 nucleotides: TGTGCCAGCAGCTTCGCCCGGGACACCGTACGACACGGGGAGCTGTTTTTT.

V gene TRBV7-9 combines with J gene TRBJ1-2, with D perhaps TRBD1 (5 bases). CDR1 and CDR2 (germline): SEHNR, FQNEAQ (reference sequence). This CDR3 has 12 amino acids. Trimming shortened V by 3 bases and J by 3 bases, and 5 bases separated the two germline ends. The CDR3 here is CASSLTDYGYTF. The CDR3 coding sequence is TGTGCCAGCAGCTTGACAGACTATGGCTACACCTTC.

This clone appeared once. The V call is TRBV6-5, the J call TRBJ2-1; 8 nucleotides line up with TRBD2. In germline, CDR1 is MNHEY, CDR2 SVGAGI. This CDR3 has 15 residues. The trim removed 6 bases at V and 6 bases at J, leaving 10 bases unmatched. This CDR3 is CASSASGGATNEQFF. The CDR3 DNA follows: TGTGCCAGCAGCGCCAGCGGGGGTGCTACCAATGAGCAGTTCTTC.

The chain combines TRBV2 with TRBJ2-1; TRBD1 agrees at 7 bases. The V segment lost 3 bases and the J segment 4 bases; nucleotides outside the gene matches: 6. The CDR3 is 15 residues long. CDR1 is SNHLY, CDR2 FYNNEI, per germline. In DNA form, the CDR3 reads TGTGCCAGCAGTGAGGGTAGGGACAGATACAATGAGCAGTTCTTC. This gives the protein CASSEGRDRYNEQFF.

V usage is TRBV6-5 and J usage is TRBJ2-7, with D uncertain. V gave up 10 bases and J gave up 2 bases, with 12 bases separating them. The CDR3 covers 12 residues. From germline, CDR1 is MNHEY and CDR2 SVGAGI. The CDR3, as DNA: TGTGCCACCAAAGGGTTCACCTACGAGCAGTACTTC. It yields the protein CATKGFTYEQYF.

The rearrangement joins TRBV10-3 to TRBJ1-6; TRBD1 matches at 7 bases. The V gene's germline CDR1 is ENHRY and CDR2 SYGVKD. V trimming: 3 bases; J trimming: 7 bases; junction bases outside the gene matches: 6. This CDR3 has 15 residues. CDR3 loop: CAISDGRQGNSPLHF. The CDR3 bases are TGTGCCATCAGTGATGGGCGACAGGGCAATTCACCCCTCCACTTT.

The chain links TRBV3-1 (or the pseudogene TRBV3-2) to TRBJ1-2; unclear D gene. The ends were cut back, 0 bases at V and 9 bases at J, with 11 bases in the middle. Germline V CDR1 and CDR2: LGHDT, YNNKEL (reference sequence). There are 13 residues in the CDR3. The CDR3 is CASSQDSAGSYTF. DNA of the CDR3: TGTGCCAGCAGCCAAGACAGCGCGGGTAGCTACACCTTC.

This clone was recorded once. The chain links TRBV5-1 to TRBJ2-5; a weak D match, TRBD1 (5 bases). This CDR3 comprises 14 residues. Per germline, CDR1 SGHRS and CDR2 YFSETQ. V was shortened by 6 bases and J by 5 bases, with 17 bases between the two germline ends. Here the CDR3 reads CASNFQGARETQYF. In DNA, the CDR3 is TGCGCCAGCAATTTCCAAGGGGCCAGGGAGACCCAGTACTTC.

This clone is a singleton in its sample. This sequence joins TRBV10-1 and TRBJ1-2, with D hard to call. The CDR3 has 16 amino acids. Deletions cut 6 bases from V and 3 bases from J, with 20 bases between. The germline V gene encodes CDR1 WNHNN and CDR2 SYGVQD (reference sequence). The CDR3 protein is CASRMTRSPTHYGYTF. CDR3 sequence (DNA): TGCGCCAGCAGAATGACCCGGTCCCCTACCCACTATGGCTACACCTTC.

V gene TRBV7-3 combines with J gene TRBJ1-2; maybe TRBD1 (6 bases). Germline CDR1 and CDR2: SGHTA and FQGTGA. V shed 2 bases and J shed 3 bases, with 10 bases lying between them. The CDR3 spans 14 residues. CDR3 amino acids: CASSLDPGDYGYTF. CDR3 bases: TGTGCCAGCAGCTTAGATCCAGGGGACTATGGCTACACCTTC.

The V call is TRBV19, the J call TRBJ2-7; D possibly corresponds to TRBD2 (6 bases). This CDR3 comprises 14 residues. Trimming cost V 5 bases and J 4 bases, with 15 bases left between them. Germline V gives CDR1 LNHDA, CDR2 SQIVND (reference sequence). DNA for the CDR3: TGTGCCAGTAGTCCAGAGATGGGACTTTACGAGCAGTACTTC. This encodes CASSPEMGLYEQYF. The full variable domain, in which reference TRBV19 and TRBJ2-7 provide the parts outside the CDR3, is DGGITQSPKYLFRKEGQNVTLSCEQNLNHDAMYWYRQDPGQGLRLIYYSQIVNDFQKGDIAEGYSVSREKKESFPLTVTSAQKNPTAFYLCASSPEMGLYEQYFGPGTRLTVT.

V and J are TRBV15 and TRBJ1-5; D unresolved. Germline CDR1 reads LNHNV; CDR2 reads YYDKDF (reference sequence). The V gene lost 0 bases and the J gene lost 0 bases, with 12 bases spanning the gap. The CDR3 contains 17 residues. For the CDR3, the DNA is TGTGCCACCAGCAGAGATCATACGTCTTATAGCAATCAGCCCCAGCATTTT. The encoded protein is CATSRDHTSYSNQPQHF.

CDR3: CASSLGRTGRYEQYF. The CDR3 DNA reads TGTGCCAGCAGCTTAGGGAGGACAGGGAGATACGAGCAGTACTTC. The chain couples TRBV11-1 to TRBJ2-7; TRBD1 matches at 8 bases. The CDR3 consists of 15 residues. CDR1 is SGHAT, CDR2 FQDESV, per germline (reference sequence). The junction had 6 bases not matched to a gene; V was cut back by 1 base and J by 4 bases.